What follows are 19 T cell receptor beta chains derived from one specimen sequenced in a study of cytomegalovirus exposure and HLA in healthy donors. PCR involved 60 Vbeta and 13 Jbeta primers. Data came from immunoSEQ multiplex PCR; TCRdb stores just in-frame clones and leaves some out. The sample yields around 98,000 clones, around 70% seen once. Sequencing input: PBMCs. The receptor source for this set is a female donor in good health and CMV-seronegative.

Only one count was recorded for this clone. The gene calls are TRBV11-3 and TRBJ1-1; 7 bases align to TRBD1. Per germline, CDR1 SGHNT and CDR2 YENEEA. V shed 6 bases and J 3 bases; nucleotides not matched to a gene: 1. The CDR3 consists of 12 residues. The CDR3 DNA is TGTGCCAGCAGGGACAGGTACACTGAAGCTTTCTTT. Translating gives CASRDRYTEAFF.

The chain has TRBV6-6 and TRBJ2-1, with TRBD2 identical over 12 bases. V was pared by 2 bases and J by 10 bases, with 9 bases of the junction left unmatched. In germline, CDR1 is MNHNY, CDR2 SVGAGI (reference sequence). The CDR3 is 16 amino acids. The CDR3 region has the DNA TGTGCCAGCAGTTACCAACTGACTAGCGGGAGAATAGAGCAGTTCTTC. Protein: CASSYQLTSGRIEQFF.

V is TRBV11-2 and J is TRBJ2-5; 10 positions agree with TRBD2. The germline V gene has CDR1 SGHAT and CDR2 FQNNGV. The CDR3 has 15 residues. The V and J ends lost 1 base and 10 bases, in that order; junction bases with no gene match: 9. The CDR3 region has the DNA TGTGCCAGCAGCTTAGGGACTAGCGGCCCCTGGTACCAGTACTTC. Amino acid sequence: CASSLGTSGPWYQYF.

The J gene is TRBJ2-5, the V gene TRBV4-1; 7 positions agree with TRBD2. V gave up 5 bases and J gave up 2 bases; unmatched junction bases: 11. This CDR3 is 16 amino acids long. CDR1 is MGHRA, CDR2 YSYEKL, per germline. Written as DNA, the CDR3 is TGCGCCAGCAGCGATATTCTGTCGCGGGGGCAAGAGACCCAGTACTTC. Encoded protein: CASSDILSRGQETQYF.

This clone was seen a few times. The V call is TRBV27, the J call TRBJ2-1; 9 nucleotides align to TRBD2. V shed 5 bases, J shed 7 bases, and the junction held 6 bases outside the gene matches. Per the germline V gene, CDR1 is MNHEY and CDR2 is SMNVEV (reference sequence). The CDR3 runs to 14 residues. CDR3 protein: CASSVRLAGNEQFF. CDR3 sequence (DNA): TGTGCCAGCAGTGTACGGCTAGCGGGGAATGAGCAGTTCTTC.

This chain uses TRBV29-1 with TRBJ1-1; D is uncertain. Trimming took off 6 bases at V and 0 bases at J, with 11 bases between the two ends. Germline lookup yields CDR1 SQVTM and CDR2 ANQGSEA. This CDR3 has 13 amino acids. This chain's CDR3 is CSVAGLMNTEAFF. The CDR3 bases are TGCAGCGTGGCAGGTTTGATGAACACTGAAGCTTTCTTT.

The gene calls are TRBV4-3 and TRBJ1-1; TRBD1 matches 12 bases. V dropped 0 bases and J dropped 4; count of bases not matched to a gene: 18. The CDR3 length is 21 residues. Germline CDR1 and CDR2: LGHNA and YSLEER. The CDR3 DNA is TGCGCCAGCAGCCAAGATCGAGTCGGGACAGGGGGCCCAAGAGAGGGCACTGAAGCTTTCTTT. Translated: CASSQDRVGTGGPREGTEAFF.

V and J are TRBV19 and TRBJ1-1; D is undetermined. CDR1 is LNHDA and CDR2 is SQIVND in the germline V gene (reference sequence). This CDR3 comprises 14 residues. As DNA, the CDR3 is TGTGCGAGCGCCCTGGGTAGGTGGGACACTGAAGCTTTCTTT. Amino acid sequence: CASALGRWDTEAFF.

The rearrangement links TRBV14 to TRBJ2-7; 7 bases match TRBD2. Trimming at V came to 3 bases and at J to 5 bases, leaving 13 bases not matched to a gene. This CDR3 has 16 amino acids. Germline V CDR1 and CDR2: SGHDN, FVKESK. The CDR3: CASSQGGILRWDEQYF. CDR3 sequence (DNA): TGTGCCAGCAGCCAGGGGGGGATTCTTCGGTGGGACGAGCAGTACTTC. The full variable domain, rest sourced from reference TRBV14 and TRBJ2-7, is EAGVTQFPSHSVIEKGQTVTLRCDPISGHDNLYWYRRVMGKEIKFLLHFVKESKQDESGMPNNRFLAERTGGTYSTLKVQPAELEDSGVYFCASSQGGILRWDEQYFGPGTRLTVT.

V is TRBV2 and J is TRBJ1-1, with D possibly matching TRBD1 (6 bases). Per germline, CDR1 SNHLY and CDR2 FYNNEI. The CDR3 runs 13 residues. Deletions cut 7 bases from V and 7 bases from J, with 16 bases between. CDR3 protein: CASNPGGVGEAFF. The CDR3 DNA follows: TGTGCCAGCAATCCGGGGGGCGTCGGTGAAGCTTTCTTT.

CDR3 nucleotide sequence: TGTGCCAGCAGCCCCGGGACTAGCGCCTACGAGCAGTACTTC. Encoded protein: CASSPGTSAYEQYF. The chain recombines TRBV7-9 with TRBJ2-7, with 10 positions matching TRBD2. Unmatched junction bases numbered 3, after V lost 5 bases and J lost 2 bases. The germline CDR1 and CDR2 sequences are SEHNR and FQNEAQ (reference sequence). There are 14 residues in the CDR3.

The chain carries TRBV7-9 and TRBJ2-3; D is possibly TRBD1 (5 bases). The V end was cut by 5 bases, the J end by 0 bases, with 6 bases between. This CDR3 is built from 13 residues. Germline CDR1 reads SEHNR; CDR2 reads FQNEAQ (reference sequence). The CDR3 region has the DNA TGTGCCAGCAGCCCAGGGAGCACAGATACGCAGTATTTT. This sequence encodes CASSPGSTDTQYF.

V and J are TRBV6-5 and TRBJ2-1; 12 bases are shared with TRBD2. Germline values: CDR1 MNHEY, CDR2 SVGAGI. The V gene end was trimmed by 10 bases and the J gene end by 7 bases; junction bases not matched to a gene: 5. CDR3 length equals 13 residues. CDR3 coding DNA: TGTGCCACCGGACTAGCGGGATTTAATGAGCAGTTCTTC. Protein product: CATGLAGFNEQFF.

The chain is built from TRBV9 and TRBJ1-2, with D unclear. The CDR3 sequence is 12 residues long. Trimming removed 4 bases from V and 4 bases from J, with 8 bases in between. CDR1 is SGDLS and CDR2 is YYNGEE in the germline V gene. The CDR3 sequence: CASSSEGYGYTF. The CDR3 DNA follows: TGTGCCAGCAGCTCCGAGGGCTATGGCTACACCTTC.

V is TRBV9 and J is TRBJ2-1; 11 bases are shared with TRBD1. This CDR3 is built from 14 residues. Looked up from germline, CDR1 is SGDLS and CDR2 is YYNGEE. V was clipped by 3 bases and J by 8 bases; unmatched bases: 4. The CDR3 DNA reads TGTGCCAGCAGCGCCGGGACAGGGGGTGATGAGCAGTTCTTC. Translation: CASSAGTGGDEQFF.

The CDR3 sequence is CASSIHRSNTEAFF. In nucleotides, the CDR3 is TGTGCCAGTAGTATTCACAGGTCGAACACTGAAGCTTTCTTT. This rearrangement joins TRBV19 to TRBJ1-1; TRBD1 is a possible D gene (5 bases). Trimming cost V 3 bases and J 1 base, with 9 bases left between them. The germline CDR1 and CDR2 sequences are LNHDA and SQIVND (reference sequence). This CDR3 is built from 14 residues.

V and J are TRBV9 and TRBJ2-3; 9 bases line up with TRBD2. This CDR3 spans 16 amino acids. Germline V lookup: CDR1 SGDLS, CDR2 YYNGEE. Trimming cost V 2 bases and J 2 bases; bases outside gene matches: 6. CDR3 protein: CASSVAIAGVTDTQYF. The CDR3 DNA reads TGTGCCAGCAGCGTTGCCATAGCGGGGGTCACAGATACGCAGTATTTT.

The rearrangement links TRBV4-2 to TRBJ2-6; D remains ambiguous. The CDR3 spans 16 residues. The V end lost 0 bases, the J end lost 0 bases, and 6 bases lay between the germline ends. Germline CDR1 LGHNA, CDR2 YNFKEQ. The DNA of the CDR3 is TGTGCCAGCAGCCAAGAAACGGGCTCTGGGGCCAACGTCCTGACTTTC. It yields the protein CASSQETGSGANVLTF.

The chain links TRBV30 to TRBJ1-6; D is perhaps TRBD1 (5 bases). CDR1 GTSNPN and CDR2 SVGIG come from the germline V gene (reference sequence). V dropped 3 bases and J dropped 10 bases, with 13 bases sitting between them. The CDR3 extends over 13 amino acids. The CDR3, as DNA: TGTGCCTGGAGGCGGGGTGAGGGGTCACCCCTCCACTTT. Translation: CAWRRGEGSPLHF.